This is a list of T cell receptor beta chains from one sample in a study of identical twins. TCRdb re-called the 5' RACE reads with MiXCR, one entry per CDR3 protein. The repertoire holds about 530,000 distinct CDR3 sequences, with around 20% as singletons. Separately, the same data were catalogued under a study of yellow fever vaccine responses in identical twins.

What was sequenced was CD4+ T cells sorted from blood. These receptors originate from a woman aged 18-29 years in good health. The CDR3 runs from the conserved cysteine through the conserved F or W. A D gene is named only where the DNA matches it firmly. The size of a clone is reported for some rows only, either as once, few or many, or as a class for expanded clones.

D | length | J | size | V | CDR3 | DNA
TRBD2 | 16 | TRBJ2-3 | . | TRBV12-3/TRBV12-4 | CASRGTRLRGTDTQYF | TGTGCCAGCAGGGGGACTAGGCTCCGGGGCACAGATACGCAGTATTTT
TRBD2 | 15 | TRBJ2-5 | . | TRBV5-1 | CASSGIAGYQETQYF | TGCGCCAGCAGCGGAATAGCGGGTTACCAAGAGACCCAGTACTTC
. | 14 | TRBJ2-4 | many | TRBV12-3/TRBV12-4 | CASSLMVAKNIQYF | TGTGCCAGCAGTTTAATGGTAGCCAAAAACATTCAGTACTTC
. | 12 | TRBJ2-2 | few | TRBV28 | CASSAGTGELFF | TGTGCCAGCAGTGCCGGCACCGGGGAGCTGTTTTTT
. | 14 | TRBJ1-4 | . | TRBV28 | CASVSTGNNEKLFF | TGTGCCAGCGTCTCCACCGGGAATAATGAAAAACTGTTTTTT
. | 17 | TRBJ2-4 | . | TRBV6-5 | CASSYGLPSLAKNIQYF | TGTGCCAGCAGTTACGGTCTGCCGTCCTTAGCCAAAAACATTCAGTACTTC
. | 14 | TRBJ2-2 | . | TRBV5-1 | CASSDAGDTGELFF | TGCGCCAGCAGCGACGCCGGGGACACCGGGGAGCTGTTTTTT
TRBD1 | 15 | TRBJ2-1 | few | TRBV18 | CASSRDRELYNEQFF | TGTGCCAGCTCACGGGACAGGGAACTCTACAATGAGCAGTTCTTC
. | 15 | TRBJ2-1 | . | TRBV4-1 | CASSQIPGGGDEQFF | TGCGCCAGCAGCCAGATACCAGGAGGCGGGGATGAGCAGTTCTTC
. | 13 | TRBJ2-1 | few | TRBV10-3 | CAISETQGNEQFF | TGTGCCATCAGTGAGACACAGGGCAATGAGCAGTTCTTC
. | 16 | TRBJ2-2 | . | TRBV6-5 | CASSYSSDLNTGELFF | TGTGCCAGCAGTTACTCGAGTGACCTTAACACCGGGGAGCTGTTTTTT
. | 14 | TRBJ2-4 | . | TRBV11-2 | CASSFSSFQNIQYF | TGTGCCAGCAGCTTTTCCTCCTTTCAAAACATTCAGTACTTC
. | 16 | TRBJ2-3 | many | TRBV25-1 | CASSPTRGHSTDTQYF | TGTGCCAGTAGCCCCACACGGGGGCACAGCACAGATACGCAGTATTTT
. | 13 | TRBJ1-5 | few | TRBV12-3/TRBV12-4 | CASSEGRSQPQHF | TGTGCCAGCAGTGAGGGAAGAAGTCAGCCCCAGCATTTT
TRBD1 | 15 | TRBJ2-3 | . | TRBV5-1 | CASSSTGVDTDTQYF | TGCGCCAGCAGCTCGACAGGGGTGGACACAGATACGCAGTATTTT
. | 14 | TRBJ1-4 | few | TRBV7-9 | CASSLVGRDEKLFF | TGTGCCAGCAGCTTAGTCGGCAGGGATGAAAAACTGTTTTTT
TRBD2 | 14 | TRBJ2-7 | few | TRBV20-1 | CSARGTRGEFGQYF | TGCAGTGCTAGGGGGACTAGGGGGGAATTCGGGCAGTACTTC
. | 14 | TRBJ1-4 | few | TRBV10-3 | CAIREDPGSEKLFF | TGTGCCATCAGAGAGGACCCCGGCAGTGAAAAACTGTTTTTT
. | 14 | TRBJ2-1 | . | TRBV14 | CASSSWGQNNEQFF | TGTGCCAGCAGCTCATGGGGGCAAAATAATGAGCAGTTCTTC
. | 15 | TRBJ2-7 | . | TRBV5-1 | CASSLDAQGAREQYF | TGCGCCAGCAGCTTGGATGCGCAGGGTGCTAGAGAGCAGTACTTC
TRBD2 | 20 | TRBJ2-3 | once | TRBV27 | CASSFSRLAGVLRDTDTQYF | TGTGCCAGCAGTTTTTCGAGACTAGCGGGAGTTTTACGGGACACAGATACGCAGTATTTT
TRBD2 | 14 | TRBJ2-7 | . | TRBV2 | CATSRGGRTYEQYF | TGTGCCACCTCCCGGGGCGGGAGGACCTACGAGCAGTACTTC